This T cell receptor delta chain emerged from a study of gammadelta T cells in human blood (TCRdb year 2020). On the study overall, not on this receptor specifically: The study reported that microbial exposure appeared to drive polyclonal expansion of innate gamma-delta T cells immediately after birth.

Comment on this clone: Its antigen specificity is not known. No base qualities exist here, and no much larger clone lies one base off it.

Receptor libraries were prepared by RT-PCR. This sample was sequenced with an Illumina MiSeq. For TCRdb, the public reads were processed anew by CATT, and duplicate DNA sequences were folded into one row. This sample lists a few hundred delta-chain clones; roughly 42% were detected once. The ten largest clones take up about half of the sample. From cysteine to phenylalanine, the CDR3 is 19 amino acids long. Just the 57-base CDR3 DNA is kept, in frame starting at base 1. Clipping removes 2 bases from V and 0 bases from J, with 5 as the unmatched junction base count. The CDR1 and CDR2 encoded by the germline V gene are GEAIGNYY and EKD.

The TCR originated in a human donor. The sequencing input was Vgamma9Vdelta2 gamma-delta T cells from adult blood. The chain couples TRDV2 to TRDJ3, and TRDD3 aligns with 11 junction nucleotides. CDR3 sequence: CACDKVLGDSSWDTRQMFF. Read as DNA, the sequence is TGTGCCTGTGACAAAGTACTGGGGGATAGCTCCTGGGACACCCGACAGATGTTTTTC.